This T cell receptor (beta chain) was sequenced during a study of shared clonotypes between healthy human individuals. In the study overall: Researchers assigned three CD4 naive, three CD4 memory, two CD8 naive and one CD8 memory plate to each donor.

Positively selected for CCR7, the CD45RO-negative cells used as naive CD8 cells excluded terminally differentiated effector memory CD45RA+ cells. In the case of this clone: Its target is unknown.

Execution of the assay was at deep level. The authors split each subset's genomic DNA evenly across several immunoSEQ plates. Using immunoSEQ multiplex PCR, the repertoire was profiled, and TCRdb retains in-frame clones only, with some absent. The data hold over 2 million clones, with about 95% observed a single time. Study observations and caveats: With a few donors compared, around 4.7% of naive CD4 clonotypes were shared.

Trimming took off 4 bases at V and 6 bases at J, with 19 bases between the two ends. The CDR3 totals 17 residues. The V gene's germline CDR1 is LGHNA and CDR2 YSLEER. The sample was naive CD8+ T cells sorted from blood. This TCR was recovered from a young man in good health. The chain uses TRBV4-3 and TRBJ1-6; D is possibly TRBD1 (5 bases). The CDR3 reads CASSPSGGGSLNSPLHF. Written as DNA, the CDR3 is TGCGCCAGCAGCCCATCGGGCGGGGGGTCACTTAATTCACCCCTCCACTTT.